The rows below give T cell receptor beta chains drawn from one sample of a study of T-cell memory formation after mild COVID-19. From the 5' RACE reads, TCRdb called clonotypes with MiXCR, one entry per CDR3 protein. The sample lists about 250,000 distinct CDR3 sequences; more than 15% were seen once. Sequences were obtained from PBMCs or a T cell subset sorted from them (not recorded which). Receptors originate from a man between 18 and 35 years old who had mild COVID-19 (a few samples of this study predate the infection). Cell type and time point are not known. Each CDR3 is given with its conserved first and last residue. A D gene is named only where the DNA matches it firmly. Clone size is stated in some rows and not others, as once, few, many or a class when expanded.

V	length	D	size	J	CDR3	DNA
TRBV4-1	15	TRBD1	few	TRBJ1-5	CASSQDRAWNQPQHF	TGCGCCAGCAGCCAGGACAGGGCTTGGAATCAGCCCCAGCATTTT
TRBV7-2	13	NA	NA	TRBJ2-3	CASSSSFTDTQYF	TGTGCCAGCAGCTCCTCTTTCACAGATACGCAGTATTTT
TRBV4-3	18	TRBD2	NA	TRBJ2-1	CASSQDPLAGGSTNEQFF	TGCGCCAGCAGCCAAGACCCGCTGGCGGGGGGGTCCACGAATGAGCAGTTCTTC
TRBV29-1	10	NA	many	TRBJ1-2	CSVDRHGYTF	TGCAGCGTCGACCGGCATGGCTACACCTTC
TRBV6-5	14	TRBD1	NA	TRBJ2-7	CASSKDRGIYEQYF	TGTGCCAGCAGTAAGGACAGGGGGATCTACGAGCAGTACTTC
TRBV5-1	16	NA	few	TRBJ2-3	CASSSLTGGSTDTQYF	TGCGCCAGCAGCTCCCTGACCGGGGGAAGCACAGATACGCAGTATTTT
TRBV7-2	13	NA	few	TRBJ2-3	CASSRGERDTQYF	TGTGCCAGCAGCCGGGGAGAAAGGGATACGCAGTATTTT
TRBV20-1	13	TRBD1	few	TRBJ1-5	CSASGQGGQPQHF	TGCAGTGCTAGCGGACAGGGCGGGCAGCCCCAGCATTTT
TRBV6-5	15	NA	NA	TRBJ1-6	CASSYDGGGNSPLHF	TGTGCCAGCAGCTACGACGGGGGCGGGAATTCACCCCTCCACTTT
TRBV20-1	15	NA	few	TRBJ1-3	CSARTPGSSGNTIYF	TGCAGTGCTAGAACCCCCGGGAGTTCCGGAAACACCATATATTTT
TRBV12-3/TRBV12-4	16	TRBD1	NA	TRBJ1-2	CASSSYSRQGADGYTF	TGTGCCAGCAGTTCATACTCCCGACAGGGGGCGGATGGCTACACCTTC
TRBV7-9	14	TRBD1	NA	TRBJ2-1	CASSWGDRGQEQFF	TGTGCCAGCAGCTGGGGGGACAGGGGCCAAGAGCAGTTCTTC
TRBV6-2/TRBV6-3	15	TRBD1	NA	TRBJ1-6	CASSRNPGQGAPLHF	TGTGCCAGCAGTCGCAATCCGGGACAGGGTGCTCCCCTCCACTTT
TRBV18	15	NA	once	TRBJ2-5	CASSPPSGAQETQYF	TGTGCCAGCTCACCACCGTCGGGAGCACAAGAGACCCAGTACTTC
TRBV21-1	18	NA	NA	TRBJ1-2	CASSKAPGQGSRNYGYTF	TGTGCCAGCAGCAAAGCTCCAGGACAGGGATCGAGGAACTATGGCTACACCTTC
TRBV3-1	14	TRBD1	many	TRBJ2-5	CASSLTGVEETQYF	TGTGCCAGCAGCCTGACAGGGGTGGAGGAGACCCAGTACTTC
TRBV2	12	NA	NA	TRBJ1-5	CASSGRGRPQHF	TGTGCCAGCAGTGGGAGGGGGAGGCCCCAGCATTTT
TRBV4-1	14	TRBD2	NA	TRBJ2-1	CASTRGGGYNEQFF	TGCGCCAGCACCCGGGGGGGGGGATACAATGAGCAGTTCTTC
TRBV18	15	NA	few	TRBJ2-4	CASSPPGLAKNIQYF	TGTGCCAGCTCACCACCAGGGTTGGCCAAAAACATTCAGTACTTC
TRBV9	15	NA	few	TRBJ2-3	CASSVDGGRADTQYF	TGTGCCAGCAGCGTAGATGGGGGTCGCGCAGATACGCAGTATTTT
TRBV3-1	13	NA	many	TRBJ1-6	CASTITAGSPLHF	TGTGCCAGCACCATAACAGCAGGGTCACCCCTCCACTTT
TRBV30	14	TRBD2	many	TRBJ2-7	CAWENSGGFYEQYF	TGTGCCTGGGAGAATAGCGGGGGCTTTTACGAGCAGTACTTC
TRBV20-1	13	NA	NA	TRBJ1-2	CSASWAKNYGYTF	TGCAGTGCTAGTTGGGCCAAAAACTATGGCTACACCTTC
TRBV4-1	16	TRBD2	NA	TRBJ2-3	CASSQVPGLAPDTQYF	TGCGCCAGCAGCCAAGTCCCGGGACTAGCCCCAGATACGCAGTATTTT
TRBV6-2/TRBV6-3	16	NA	NA	TRBJ1-1	CASSYPVGAVNTEAFF	TGTGCCAGCAGTTACCCCGTAGGTGCGGTGAACACTGAAGCTTTCTTT
TRBV12-3/TRBV12-4	13	NA	many	TRBJ2-5	CASSLGTRETQYF	TGTGCCAGCAGTTTAGGGACCAGGGAGACCCAGTACTTC
TRBV5-1	13	TRBD1	few	TRBJ2-1	CASSPDRVDEQFF	TGCGCCAGCAGCCCTGACAGGGTCGATGAGCAGTTCTTC
TRBV3-1	15	TRBD1	few	TRBJ1-3	CASSYRRTGGNTIYF	TGTGCCAGCAGCTACCGTCGGACAGGGGGAAACACCATATATTTT
TRBV10-3	14	NA	many	TRBJ2-1	CAISESNPYNEQFF	TGTGCCATCAGTGAGTCTAACCCATACAATGAGCAGTTCTTC
TRBV25-1	16	TRBD1	NA	TRBJ1-6	CASSRAGGPYNSPLHF	TGTGCCAGCAGTCGAGCAGGGGGACCCTATAATTCACCCCTCCACTTT
TRBV5-1	16	NA	many	TRBJ2-2	CASSLTARRATGELFF	TGCGCCAGCAGCCTGACCGCTCGACGGGCCACCGGGGAGCTGTTTTTT
TRBV7-9	16	TRBD1	NA	TRBJ2-1	CASSPRTGTGYNEQFF	TGTGCCAGCAGCCCACGGACCGGGACAGGATACAATGAGCAGTTCTTC
TRBV20-1	14	NA	NA	TRBJ2-7	CSAPEGGPRGEQYF	TGCAGTGCCCCGGAGGGGGGACCCCGTGGAGAGCAGTACTTC
TRBV20-1	13	NA	few	TRBJ1-3	CSARAQAGNTIYF	TGCAGTGCTAGAGCGCAGGCTGGAAACACCATATATTTT
TRBV27	14	NA	many	TRBJ2-5	CASAPNQGLETQYF	TGTGCCAGCGCTCCCAATCAGGGGTTAGAGACCCAGTACTTC
TRBV7-9	17	NA	NA	TRBJ2-7	CASSLAPPKQGPYEQYF	TGTGCCAGCAGCTTAGCCCCTCCCAAACAGGGACCCTACGAGCAGTACTTC
TRBV11-2	13	NA	NA	TRBJ2-2	CASTPARVGELFF	TGTGCCAGCACCCCTGCTCGAGTCGGGGAGCTGTTTTTT
TRBV23-1	13	NA	many	TRBJ2-6	CASRQGGANVLTF	TGCGCCAGCAGACAGGGTGGGGCCAACGTCCTGACTTTC
TRBV3-1	12	NA	NA	TRBJ1-2	CASSLERSGYTF	TGTGCCAGCAGCCTGGAACGGAGTGGCTACACCTTC
TRBV20-1	15	TRBD2	NA	TRBJ2-5	CSARSDRGGTETQYF	TGCAGTGCTAGATCCGACCGGGGGGGCACAGAGACCCAGTACTTC
TRBV6-5	16	TRBD2	NA	TRBJ2-1	CASSSLAGGPYHEQFF	TGTGCCAGCAGTTCATTAGCGGGGGGGCCTTATCATGAGCAGTTCTTC
TRBV12-3/TRBV12-4	17	NA	few	TRBJ2-5	CASSLTATIRLQETQYF	TGTGCCAGCAGTCTAACGGCCACGATTAGATTACAAGAGACCCAGTACTTC